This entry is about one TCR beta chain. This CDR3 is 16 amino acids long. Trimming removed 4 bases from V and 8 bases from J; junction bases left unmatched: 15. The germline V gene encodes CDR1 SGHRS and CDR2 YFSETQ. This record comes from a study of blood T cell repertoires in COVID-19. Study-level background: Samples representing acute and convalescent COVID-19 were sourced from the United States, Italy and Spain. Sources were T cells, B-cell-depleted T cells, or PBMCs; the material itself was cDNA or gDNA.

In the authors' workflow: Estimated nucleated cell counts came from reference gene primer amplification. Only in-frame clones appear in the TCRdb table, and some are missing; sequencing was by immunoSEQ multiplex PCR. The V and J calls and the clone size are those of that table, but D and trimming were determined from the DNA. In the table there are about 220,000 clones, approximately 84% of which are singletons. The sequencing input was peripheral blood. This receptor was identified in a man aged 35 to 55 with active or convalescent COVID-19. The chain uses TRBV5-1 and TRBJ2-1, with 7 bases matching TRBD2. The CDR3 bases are TGCGCCAGCAGCGTTTCTGGGAGCGGGACGGTGGATGAGCAGTTCTTC. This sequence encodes CASSVSGSGTVDEQFF. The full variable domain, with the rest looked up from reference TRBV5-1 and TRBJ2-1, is KAGVTQTPRYLIKTRGQQVTLSCSPISGHRSVSWYQQTPGQGLQFLFEYFSETQRNKGNFPGRFSGRQFSNSRSEMNVSTLELGDSALYLCASSVSGSGTVDEQFFGPGTRLTVL.